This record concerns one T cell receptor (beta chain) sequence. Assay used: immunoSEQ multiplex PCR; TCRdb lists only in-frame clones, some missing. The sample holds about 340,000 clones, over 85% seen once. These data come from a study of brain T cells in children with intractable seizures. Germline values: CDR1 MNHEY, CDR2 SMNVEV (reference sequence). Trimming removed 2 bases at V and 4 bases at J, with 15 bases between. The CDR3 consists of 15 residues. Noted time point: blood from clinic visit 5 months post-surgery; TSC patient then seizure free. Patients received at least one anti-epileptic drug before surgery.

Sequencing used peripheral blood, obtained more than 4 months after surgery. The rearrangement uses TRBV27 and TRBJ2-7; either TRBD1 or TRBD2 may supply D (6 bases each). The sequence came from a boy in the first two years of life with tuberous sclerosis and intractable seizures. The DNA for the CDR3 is TGTGCCAGCAGTTTAAGGGGCAGGAGGGGGTACGAGCAGTACTTC. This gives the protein CASSLRGRRGYEQYF.